This T cell receptor beta chain came from a study of T cell repertoires in cytomegalovirus infection. Study at large: Public signatures in TCR beta pointed to CMV infection and matching HLA type. Study-level findings and limits: In two of eight donors, the top clonotype was HLA-C-restricted CMV-specific.

TCRdb re-called the reads through MiXCR, storing one row per CDR3 protein. The table shows fewer than 550,000 distinct CDR3 sequences, with about 11% occurring only once. The CDR3 covers 11 residues. Germline loops: CDR1 MGHDK, CDR2 SYGVNS. Concerning this clonotype itself: As yet, its antigen is unknown. Compared with germline, one end of the junction differs, possibly owing to a read error.

This clonotype was obtained from a human donor in good health (CMV status not recorded). Some clones in this sample may be carry-over from other donors' samples. This rearrangement joins TRBV25-1 to TRBJ2-2, with D possibly TRBD2 on 5 matching bases. Sequenced input: PBMCs. The CDR3 here is CASRRTGVLFF. For the CDR3, the DNA is TGTGCCAGCAGAAGGACCGGGGTGCTGTTTTTT.